The present entry profiles one T cell receptor beta chain with its context. The source of the sample is a study of blood T cell repertoires in COVID-19. Study as a whole: Acute and convalescent COVID-19 samples came from the United States, Italy and Spain. T cells, B-cell-depleted T cells, or PBMCs supplied cDNA or gDNA.

Looked up from germline, CDR1 is MNHEY and CDR2 is SVGEGT. The CDR3 is 15 residues long. The ends lost 6 bases at V and 2 bases at J; junction bases unmatched: 7. Original methodology: It was from reference gene primer amplification that nucleated cell counts were estimated. Libraries were prepared by immunoSEQ multiplex PCR; TCRdb keeps only in-frame clonotypes and omits some of them. The DNA gave D and trimming, while V, J and clone size come from that table. The sample has about 6,400 clones, 75% to 85% seen once; the top ten hold around 13%. This chain connects TRBV6-2 or TRBV6-3 to TRBJ1-5; TRBD1 matches 7 bases. This TCR derives from a human donor with active COVID-19. The donor label of this sample is uncertain. The material sequenced was peripheral blood. DNA for the CDR3: TGTGCCAGCAGCTTTGACAGGGCTGGCAATCAGCCCCAGCATTTT. Protein: CASSFDRAGNQPQHF.